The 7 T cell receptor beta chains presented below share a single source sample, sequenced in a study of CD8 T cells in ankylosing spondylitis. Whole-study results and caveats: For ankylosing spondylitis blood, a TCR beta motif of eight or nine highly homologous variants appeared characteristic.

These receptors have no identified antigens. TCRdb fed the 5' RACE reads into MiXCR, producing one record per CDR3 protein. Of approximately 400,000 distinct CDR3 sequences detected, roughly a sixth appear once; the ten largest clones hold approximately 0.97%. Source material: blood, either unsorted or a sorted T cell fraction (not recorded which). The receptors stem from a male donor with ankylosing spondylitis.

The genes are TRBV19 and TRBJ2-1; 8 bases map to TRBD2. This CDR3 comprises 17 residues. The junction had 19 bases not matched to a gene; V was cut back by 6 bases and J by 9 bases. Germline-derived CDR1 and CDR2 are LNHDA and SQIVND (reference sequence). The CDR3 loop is CASSTGWGSGTRSEQFF. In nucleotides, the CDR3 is TGTGCCAGTAGCACCGGTTGGGGTAGCGGGACCCGGAGTGAGCAGTTCTTC. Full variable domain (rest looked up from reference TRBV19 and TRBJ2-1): DGGITQSPKYLFRKEGQNVTLSCEQNLNHDAMYWYRQDPGQGLRLIYYSQIVNDFQKGDIAEGYSVSREKKESFPLTVTSAQKNPTAFYLCASSTGWGSGTRSEQFFGPGTRLTVL.

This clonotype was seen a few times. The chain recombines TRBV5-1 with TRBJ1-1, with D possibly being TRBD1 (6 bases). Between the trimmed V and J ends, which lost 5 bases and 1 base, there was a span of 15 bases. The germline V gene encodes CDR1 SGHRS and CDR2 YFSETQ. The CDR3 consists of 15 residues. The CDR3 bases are TGCGCCAGCAGTTATCAGACAGGCGGGAACACTGAAGCTTTCTTT. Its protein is CASSYQTGGNTEAFF.

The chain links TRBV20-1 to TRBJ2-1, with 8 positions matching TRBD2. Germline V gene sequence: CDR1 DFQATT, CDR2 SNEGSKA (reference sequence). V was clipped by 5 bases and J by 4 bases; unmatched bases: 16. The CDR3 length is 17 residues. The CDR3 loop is CSALGGPSGGLYNEQFF. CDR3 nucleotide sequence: TGCAGTGCTCTTGGGGGCCCCAGCGGGGGCCTTTACAATGAGCAGTTCTTC.

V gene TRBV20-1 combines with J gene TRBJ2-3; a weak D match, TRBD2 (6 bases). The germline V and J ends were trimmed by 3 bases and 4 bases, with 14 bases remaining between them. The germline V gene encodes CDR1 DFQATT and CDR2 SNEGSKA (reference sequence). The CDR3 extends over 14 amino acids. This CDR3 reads CSARDGGTADTQYF. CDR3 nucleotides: TGCAGTGCTAGGGATGGGGGGACGGCAGATACGCAGTATTTT.

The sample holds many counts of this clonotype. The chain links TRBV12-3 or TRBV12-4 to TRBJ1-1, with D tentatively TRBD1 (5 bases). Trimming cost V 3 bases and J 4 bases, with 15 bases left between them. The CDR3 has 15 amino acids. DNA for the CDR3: TGTGCCAGCAGTTTGGGGGATCGGGGTACCACTGAAGCTTTCTTT. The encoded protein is CASSLGDRGTTEAFF.

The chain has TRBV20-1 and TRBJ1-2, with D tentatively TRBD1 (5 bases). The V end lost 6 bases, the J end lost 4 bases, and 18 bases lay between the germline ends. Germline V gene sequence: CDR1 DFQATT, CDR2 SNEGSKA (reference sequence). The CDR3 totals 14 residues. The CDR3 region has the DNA TGCAGTGCCCTAGCCCGACAGAGTAGCTATGGCTACACCTTC. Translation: CSALARQSSYGYTF.

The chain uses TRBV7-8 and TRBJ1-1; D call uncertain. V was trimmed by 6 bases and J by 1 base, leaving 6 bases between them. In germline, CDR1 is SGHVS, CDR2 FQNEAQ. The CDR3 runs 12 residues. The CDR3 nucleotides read TGTGCCAGCAGGGCAGGGAACACTGAAGCTTTCTTT. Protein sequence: CASRAGNTEAFF.